Sequencing of this T cell receptor beta chain was carried out in a study of Graves' ophthalmopathy and Graves' hyperthyroidism. With a duration under 3 months, ophthalmopathy in the donors showed moderate-to-severe activity, CAS ≥3 and NOSPECS ≥4. Researchers turned away patients with other autoimmune diseases, uncontrolled infections, pregnancy or lactation. Amplification of TCR beta CDR3 regions used RNA transcripts. Investigators did first-round RT-PCR with HTBI primers, then second-round multiplex PCR. MiXCR, applied by TCRdb to the multiplex PCR reads, yields one record per CDR3 protein. The repertoire includes 150,000 to 200,000 distinct CDR3 sequences, about two fifths of them detected once, and roughly 8.9% sits in the top ten. This CDR3 is 12 amino acids long. The germline V gene has CDR1 MNHNS and CDR2 SASEGT. The ends lost 5 bases at V and 6 bases at J; junction bases unmatched: 4.

The clonotype was recovered from a man aged 30 to 45 with Graves' ophthalmopathy. The chain joins TRBV6-1 to TRBJ2-7; 7 nucleotides line up with TRBD2. The sequencing input was peripheral blood. This chain's CDR3 is CASSPGTTEQYF. The CDR3 nucleotides read TGTGCCAGCAGTCCCGGGACTACCGAGCAGTACTTC.